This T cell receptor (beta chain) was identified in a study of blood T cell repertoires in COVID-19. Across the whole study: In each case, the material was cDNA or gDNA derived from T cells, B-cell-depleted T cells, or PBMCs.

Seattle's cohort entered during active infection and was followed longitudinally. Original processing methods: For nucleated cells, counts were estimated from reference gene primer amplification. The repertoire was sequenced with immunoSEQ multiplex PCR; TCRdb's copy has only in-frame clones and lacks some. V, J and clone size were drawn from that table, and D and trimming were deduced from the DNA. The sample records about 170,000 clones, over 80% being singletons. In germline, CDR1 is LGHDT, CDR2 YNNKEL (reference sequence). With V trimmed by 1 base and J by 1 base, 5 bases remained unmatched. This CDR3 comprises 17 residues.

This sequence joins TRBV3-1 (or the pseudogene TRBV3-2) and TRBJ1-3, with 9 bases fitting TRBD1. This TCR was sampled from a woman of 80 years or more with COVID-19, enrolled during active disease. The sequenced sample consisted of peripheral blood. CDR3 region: CASSQAGQGISGNTIYF. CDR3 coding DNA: TGTGCCAGCAGCCAAGCGGGACAGGGAATTTCTGGAAACACCATATATTTT.